The next 26 T cell receptor beta chains were all read from a single sample in a study of T cells after yellow fever vaccination. TCRdb re-derived calls from the 5' RACE reads in MiXCR, one entry per CDR3 protein. The sample lists about 260,000 distinct CDR3 sequences; about 3.9% were seen once. The material was PBMCs, obtained 15 days after the yellow fever booster vaccination. These receptors originate from a man aged 18 to 30 who received the YFV17D yellow fever vaccine.

There are many counts of this clonotype. The chain links TRBV20-1 to TRBJ2-5; D gene unclear. There are 15 residues in the CDR3. V gave up 4 bases and J gave up 2 bases, with 17 bases separating them. Looked up from germline, CDR1 is DFQATT and CDR2 is SNEGSKA (reference sequence). The chain's CDR3 is CSANQAMSEQETQYF. CDR3 DNA sequence: TGCAGTGCTAATCAGGCCATGAGCGAGCAAGAGACCCAGTACTTC.

This clonotype was observed at least ten times. V is TRBV4-2 and J is TRBJ2-1; TRBD2 agrees at 7 bases. CDR1 and CDR2 (germline): LGHNA, YNFKEQ. The CDR3 has 16 residues. The V and J ends lost 4 bases and 2 bases, in that order; junction bases with no gene match: 8. CDR3 in amino acids: CASSPENGGAYNEQFF. The CDR3, as DNA: TGTGCCAGCAGCCCAGAGAATGGGGGGGCCTACAATGAGCAGTTCTTC.

This clonotype was recorded at least ten times. The chain combines TRBV5-1 with TRBJ2-7; weak D call: TRBD2 (6 bases). Trimming cost V 2 bases and J 0 bases, with 9 bases left between them. CDR1 is SGHRS, CDR2 YFSETQ, per germline. This CDR3 is 14 amino acids long. CDR3 amino acids: CASSFLSGSYEQYF. The CDR3 DNA sequence: TGCGCCAGCAGCTTCCTTAGCGGCTCCTACGAGCAGTACTTC.

This clonotype was recorded at least ten times. V gene TRBV7-6 combines with J gene TRBJ2-3, with TRBD1 matching over 8 bases. Germline loops: CDR1 SGHVS, CDR2 FNYEAQ. Trimming took 4 bases from V and 2 from J; bases not matched to a gene: 8. The CDR3 is 16 amino acids. CDR3 region: CASSSSTGEVTDTQYF. For the CDR3, the DNA is TGTGCCAGCAGCTCCTCGACAGGGGAGGTCACAGATACGCAGTATTTT.

This clonotype showed up just a few times. The rearrangement links TRBV7-9 to TRBJ1-2; D is undetermined. CDR1 is SEHNR, CDR2 FQNEAQ, per germline (reference sequence). The CDR3 has 14 amino acids. V was shortened by 5 bases and J by 4 bases, with 14 bases between the two germline ends. This CDR3 is CASSPRSGLYGYTF. CDR3 DNA sequence: TGTGCCAGCAGCCCGAGGTCCGGGCTCTATGGCTACACCTTC.

This clonotype has at least ten counts. V gene TRBV18 combines with J gene TRBJ2-5, with TRBD1 identical over 9 bases. CDR3 length: 13 amino acids. Trimming removed 6 bases from V and 5 bases from J; junction bases left unmatched: 4. From germline, CDR1 is KGHSH and CDR2 LQKENI. The CDR3 DNA is TGTGCCAGCTCGCGGACAGGGGAGGAGACCCAGTACTTC. It translates to CASSRTGEETQYF.

This clonotype was found a few times. At one end, the junction sequence differs from germline, possibly due to a read error. The chain combines TRBV5-1 with TRBJ2-6; D is undetermined. The length of the CDR3 is 13 residues. Germline CDR1 SGHRS, CDR2 YFSETQ. The CDR3 sequence: CASSLEAGYLVSF. The DNA of the CDR3 is TGCGCCAGCAGCTTGGAGGCAGGCTACCTCGTGTCTTTC.

This clonotype was detected ten times or more. This chain connects TRBV19 to TRBJ1-5; tentatively, D is TRBD1 (6 bases). V gave up 8 bases and J gave up 0 bases, with 14 bases separating them. In germline, CDR1 is LNHDA, CDR2 SQIVND (reference sequence). This CDR3 spans 15 amino acids. This CDR3 is CASVRGANSNQPQHF. CDR3 DNA: TGTGCCAGTGTCAGGGGCGCCAATAGCAATCAGCCCCAGCATTTT.

This clonotype has more than one count but fewer than ten. This rearrangement joins TRBV2 to TRBJ1-1, with 7 bases fitting TRBD1. This CDR3 comprises 13 residues. With 7 bases clipped from V and 1 base from J, the junction kept 3 bases outside the gene matches. Germline V gene sequence: CDR1 SNHLY, CDR2 FYNNEI. The CDR3 DNA follows: TGTGCCAGCATCCGGGACAGGAACACTGAAGCTTTCTTT. Translation: CASIRDRNTEAFF.

Turning to this clonotype: It may be a read error: a sequence one base away is much more abundant. The conserved final phenylalanine or tryptophan is absent from the CDR3, which likely points to a read error. The V and J genes are TRBV7-9 and TRBJ2-7; D may correspond to TRBD1 or TRBD2 (5 bases each). Germline loops: CDR1 SEHNR, CDR2 FQNEAQ (reference sequence). The ends were cut back, 5 bases at V and 9 bases at J, with 20 bases in the middle. This CDR3 contains 14 residues. The CDR3 loop reads CASSPPGTGMSQYL. The CDR3 nucleotides read TGTGCCAGCAGCCCACCCGGGACGGGAATGTCGCAGTACCTC.

This clonotype was seen repeatedly, ten times or more. This sequence joins TRBV7-9 and TRBJ2-2, with D perhaps TRBD1 (6 bases). Trimming left V 11 bases short and J 2 bases short, with 18 bases between. The CDR3 is 15 residues long. The germline V gene encodes CDR1 SEHNR and CDR2 FQNEAQ (reference sequence). The CDR3 DNA is TGTGCCGCACAAGGGGGTGGCGGCAACACCGGGGAGCTGTTTTTT. It yields the protein CAAQGGGGNTGELFF.

This clonotype has at least ten counts. V is TRBV7-2 and J is TRBJ2-3, with TRBD2 matching 15 bases. CDR1 is SGHTA and CDR2 is FQGNSA in the germline V gene. The CDR3 runs 17 residues. Trimming at V came to 5 bases and at J to 3 bases, leaving 6 bases not matched to a gene. The DNA for the CDR3 is TGTGCCAGCAGCCCGCGGACTAGCGGGGGGGCAACAGATACGCAGTATTTT. It is translated as CASSPRTSGGATDTQYF. The complete variable domain, with remaining parts taken from reference TRBV7-2 and TRBJ2-3, reads GAGVSQSPSNKVTEKGKDVELRCDPISGHTALYWYRQSLGQGLEFLIYFQGNSAPDKSGLPSDRFSAERTGGSVSTLTIQRTQQEDSAVYLCASSPRTSGGATDTQYFGPGTRLTVL.

The CDR3 loop is CASSLASSIDEQYV. CDR3 bases: TGTGCCAGCAGCTTAGCTTCTAGCATCGACGAGCAGTACGTC. V usage is TRBV7-2 and J usage is TRBJ2-7; D might be TRBD2 (5 bases). V dropped 0 bases and J dropped 5 bases, with 11 bases sitting between them. From germline, CDR1 is SGHTA and CDR2 FQGNSA. The CDR3 is made up of 14 amino acids.

This clonotype was seen repeatedly, ten times or more. CDR3 residues: CASSSQGAGANVLTF. For the CDR3, the DNA is TGCGCCAGCAGCTCGCAGGGGGCTGGGGCCAACGTCCTGACTTTC. The genes are TRBV5-1 and TRBJ2-6; TRBD1 matches at 7 bases. This CDR3 has 15 residues. The V gene's germline CDR1 is SGHRS and CDR2 YFSETQ. V shed 3 bases and J 2 bases; nucleotides not matched to a gene: 2.

This chain uses TRBV7-2 with TRBJ2-7, with 7 bases fitting TRBD2. The germline V gene has CDR1 SGHTA and CDR2 FQGNSA. CDR3 length: 15 amino acids. V lost 1 base and J lost 3; bases outside the gene matches: 6. The CDR3 DNA sequence: TGTGCCAGCAGCTTAGTTGCGGGGGTCCTCTACGAGCAGTACTTC. Its translation is CASSLVAGVLYEQYF.

V usage is TRBV7-6 and J usage is TRBJ2-5; D gene ambiguous. The CDR3 is 14 residues long. V lost 6 bases and J 5 bases, leaving 16 bases between the germline ends. CDR1 SGHVS and CDR2 FNYEAQ come from the germline V gene. For the CDR3, the DNA is TGTGCCAGCAGTCTGACAAGAGGATGGGAGACCCAGTACTTC. It codes for CASSLTRGWETQYF.

This clonotype has only a few counts. V gene TRBV7-9 combines with J gene TRBJ2-7; D is unresolved. The germline V and J ends were trimmed by 0 bases and 7 bases, with 7 bases remaining between them. Germline V gene sequence: CDR1 SEHNR, CDR2 FQNEAQ (reference sequence). The CDR3 totals 12 residues. The CDR3 coding sequence is TGTGCCAGCAGCTTAGCAGGGCATGAGCAGTACGTC. The encoded protein is CASSLAGHEQYV.

This clonotype was recorded many times. The CDR3 nucleotides are TGTGCCAGCAGCCCTTGGGATTTAAACTACGAGCAGTACTTC. It yields the protein CASSPWDLNYEQYF. The chain couples TRBV3-1 to TRBJ2-7, with unresolved D. Per germline, CDR1 LGHDT and CDR2 YNNKEL (reference sequence). The CDR3 runs 14 residues. The V end lost 4 bases, the J end lost 3 bases, and 13 bases lay between the germline ends.

This clonotype was counted ten times or more. This sequence joins TRBV3-1 and TRBJ2-7; the D gene is possibly TRBD1 (5 bases). Germline V gene sequence: CDR1 LGHDT, CDR2 YNNKEL (reference sequence). CDR3 size: 17 residues. Deletions cut 0 bases from V and 0 bases from J, with 15 bases between. The CDR3 sequence is CASSQDWTLSLSYEQYF. Written as DNA, the CDR3 is TGTGCCAGCAGCCAAGACTGGACACTTAGTCTCTCCTACGAGCAGTACTTC.

This clonotype appeared many times. V gene TRBV3-1 combines with J gene TRBJ2-5, with TRBD2 identical over 9 bases. Germline values: CDR1 LGHDT, CDR2 YNNKEL (reference sequence). This CDR3 is 14 amino acids long. V gave up 4 bases and J gave up 5 bases; unmatched junction bases: 5. The CDR3 sequence: CASSPSGGLETQYF. CDR3 DNA sequence: TGTGCCAGCAGCCCCAGCGGGGGGTTGGAGACCCAGTACTTC.

This clonotype was seen ten or more times. The V and J genes are TRBV7-2 and TRBJ1-5; D is uncertain. Trimming cost V 3 bases and J 1 base, with 7 bases left between them. The CDR3 has 14 amino acids. CDR1 and CDR2 (germline): SGHTA, FQGNSA. CDR3 sequence: CASSLGKSNQPQHF. The CDR3 nucleotides read TGTGCCAGCAGCTTGGGAAAGAGCAATCAGCCCCAGCATTTT.

This clonotype has ten or more counts. V and J are TRBV7-9 and TRBJ2-2; D unresolved. Germline V gene lookup returns CDR1 SEHNR and CDR2 FQNEAQ (reference sequence). The CDR3 runs 14 residues. Deletions cut 3 bases from V and 1 base from J, with 6 bases between. The CDR3 here is CASSLDWNTGELFF. The CDR3 coding sequence is TGTGCCAGCAGCTTGGATTGGAACACCGGGGAGCTGTTTTTT.

This clonotype has at least ten counts. The J gene is TRBJ2-5, the V gene TRBV27, with 8 bases lining up with TRBD2. Per the germline V gene, CDR1 is MNHEY and CDR2 is SMNVEV (reference sequence). The CDR3 contains 15 residues. Unmatched junction bases numbered 5, after V lost 1 base and J lost 4 bases. CDR3 sequence (DNA): TGTGCCAGCAGTTTATACGGGGGGGCGCGAGAGACCCAGTACTTC. Its protein is CASSLYGGARETQYF.

This clonotype has at least ten counts. V gene TRBV19 combines with J gene TRBJ2-1, with D uncertain. Germline CDR1 is LNHDA and CDR2 is SQIVND (reference sequence). This CDR3 has 13 residues. The V end lost 5 bases, the J end lost 0 bases, and 5 bases lay between the germline ends. The CDR3 is CASSHYSYNEQFF. DNA for the CDR3: TGTGCCAGTAGTCACTACTCCTACAATGAGCAGTTCTTC.

This clonotype appeared many times. This chain uses TRBV29-1 with TRBJ2-5, with 10 bases matching TRBD2. Trimming removed 1 base from V and 9 bases from J; junction bases left unmatched: 8. This CDR3 region has 14 residues. CDR1 SQVTM and CDR2 ANQGSEA come from the germline V gene. The CDR3 DNA follows: TGCAGCGTTGAAGTAGCGGGGGGCCGAAAGGCCCAGTACTTC. Translated, it gives CSVEVAGGRKAQYF.

This clonotype was observed at least ten times. This chain joins TRBV5-1 and TRBJ2-3, with TRBD2 matching over 11 bases. CDR1 and CDR2 from the germline V gene are SGHRS and YFSETQ. The CDR3 contains 15 residues. The trim removed 0 bases at V and 6 bases at J, leaving 3 bases unmatched. CDR3 bases: TGCGCCAGCAGCTTGGGGGGACTAGCGGTGGATACGCAGTATTTT. Its translation is CASSLGGLAVDTQYF.